These T cell receptor beta chains were read from a single sample in a study of T cell responses to AZD1222 COVID-19 vaccine. Clones were read by immunoSEQ multiplex PCR, and TCRdb kept only the in-frame ones, dropping some. Of 95,000 to 150,000 clones in the sample, around 87% are singletons; the top ten hold about 1.2%. Sequencing used peripheral blood, obtained on day 0 of AZD1222 vaccination. The receptor source for this set is an adult in good health. Each CDR3 is given with its conserved first and last residue. The D gene is left open where the match is weak. The listing skips clone size in some rows; elsewhere it reads once, few, many or a size class.

V gene	clone size	J gene	D gene	CDR3 protein	CDR3 DNA
TRBV19	-	TRBJ1-5	TRBD1	CASSIGGTGGFQPQHF	TGTGCCAGTAGTATAGGCGGGACAGGGGGGTTTCAGCCCCAGCATTTT
TRBV4-1	-	TRBJ1-2	-	CASSQDVWGSYYGYTF	TGCGCCAGCAGCCAAGATGTATGGGGGAGCTACTATGGCTACACCTTC
TRBV7-2	-	TRBJ2-4	-	CASSSRQPTDIQYF	TGTGCCAGCAGCTCTCGACAGCCGACGGACATTCAGTACTTC
TRBV5-1	-	TRBJ2-2	-	CASIDTPRPGELFF	TGCGCCAGCATTGACACCCCGAGGCCCGGGGAGCTGTTTTTT
TRBV5-1	few	TRBJ1-2	-	CASSLLGEATGGYTF	TGCGCCAGCAGCTTATTGGGAGAAGCGACAGGTGGCTACACCTTC
TRBV5-4	-	TRBJ2-2	-	CASSLVFPTNTGELFF	TGTGCCAGCAGCTTGGTGTTCCCTACGAACACCGGGGAGCTGTTTTTT
TRBV30	-	TRBJ1-1	-	CAWSSLQGRTEAFF	TGTGCCTGGAGTTCATTACAGGGACGTACTGAAGCTTTCTTT
TRBV13	-	TRBJ2-7	TRBD1	CASSLRDRVNDEQYF	TGTGCCAGCAGCCTACGGGACAGGGTTAACGACGAGCAGTACTTC
TRBV5-4	once	TRBJ2-1	-	CASSSAIGRGKNEQFF	TGTGCCAGCAGCTCCGCGATAGGCAGGGGCAAAAATGAGCAGTTCTTC
TRBV19	-	TRBJ1-3	-	CASESRGGLSGNTIYF	TGTGCCAGTGAGTCGAGGGGGGGGCTCTCTGGAAACACCATATATTTT
TRBV9	-	TRBJ2-3	-	CASSVEVGGYLSTDTQYF	TGTGCCAGCAGCGTAGAAGTGGGGGGCTACCTTAGCACAGATACGCAGTATTTT
TRBV10-3	few	TRBJ2-5	-	CAISDSEGTQYF	TGTGCCATCAGTGACTCGGAGGGGACCCAGTACTTC
TRBV24-1	-	TRBJ2-2	-	CATSDSYDLPGELFF	TGTGCCACCAGTGACTCCTACGACCTTCCAGGGGAGCTGTTTTTT
TRBV7-8	once	TRBJ2-5	TRBD2	CASSFSGGQETQYF	TGTGCCAGCAGCTTTAGCGGGGGGCAAGAGACCCAGTACTTC
TRBV12-5	-	TRBJ2-7	TRBD2	CASGFWGAGGRQYF	TGTGCTAGTGGTTTTTGGGGAGCGGGGGGGCGGCAGTACTTC
TRBV6-1	-	TRBJ2-7	-	CASSEIRTDYEQYF	TGTGCCAGCAGTGAAATAAGGACAGACTACGAGCAGTACTTC
TRBV6-5	-	TRBJ2-2	TRBD2	CASSTIAGTTGELFF	TGTGCCAGCAGTACTATAGCGGGGACAACCGGGGAGCTGTTTTTT
TRBV10-1	-	TRBJ2-7	TRBD1	CASSLGQGATPYEQYF	TGCGCCAGCAGCCTCGGACAGGGGGCTACCCCCTACGAGCAGTACTTC
TRBV7-2	-	TRBJ1-3	TRBD1	CASSLAIWTGVGNTIYF	TGTGCCAGCAGCTTAGCGATTTGGACAGGGGTCGGAAACACCATATATTTT
TRBV16	-	TRBJ1-6	-	CASSRAGGASSPLHF	TGTGCCAGCAGCCGCGCGGGGGGGGCAAGTTCACCCCTCCACTTT
TRBV27	-	TRBJ1-6	TRBD1	CASSRWGTVLNSPLHF	TGTGCCAGCAGCCGTTGGGGGACAGTCCTTAATTCACCCCTCCACTTT
TRBV20-1	-	TRBJ1-1	-	CSAGQGTGAFF	TGCAGTGCTGGCCAAGGAACGGGGGCTTTCTTT
TRBV21-1	-	TRBJ1-6	-	CASSKFGRRISPLHF	TGTGCCAGCAGCAAATTCGGCAGGCGAATTTCACCCCTCCACTTT
TRBV7-9	-	TRBJ2-1	-	CASRTDGSSYNEQFF	TGTGCCAGCAGAACCGACGGAAGCTCCTACAATGAGCAGTTCTTC
TRBV5-5	-	TRBJ2-1	-	CASSLNTEGYNEQFF	TGTGCCAGCAGCCTTAACACCGAGGGCTACAATGAGCAGTTCTTC
TRBV15	-	TRBJ1-2	TRBD1	CATSRETQGDYGYTF	TGTGCCACCAGCAGAGAAACACAGGGGGACTATGGCTACACCTTC
TRBV6-5	-	TRBJ1-1	-	CASGLNTEAFF	TGTGCCAGCGGGCTCAACACTGAAGCTTTCTTT
TRBV14	-	TRBJ2-7	-	CASSQGIYEQYF	TGTGCCAGCAGCCAAGGGATCTACGAGCAGTACTTC
TRBV3-1/TRBV3-2	-	TRBJ1-2	-	CASSAGGAYYGYTF	TGTGCCAGCAGCGCTGGGGGCGCATACTATGGCTACACCTTC
TRBV5-1	once	TRBJ1-2	TRBD1	CASSIGQGLGYTF	TGCGCCAGCAGCATAGGACAGGGTTTGGGCTACACCTTC
TRBV5-1	once	TRBJ2-2	-	CASSTGQNTGELFF	TGCGCCAGCAGCACGGGACAGAACACCGGGGAGCTGTTTTTT
TRBV4-3	once	TRBJ1-6	TRBD1	CASSLQQGAGNSPLHF	TGCGCCAGCAGCCTCCAACAGGGGGCGGGTAATTCACCCCTCCACTTT
TRBV5-6	-	TRBJ2-7	-	CASSLRIYEQYF	TGTGCCAGCAGCTTGAGGATCTACGAGCAGTACTTC
TRBV18	-	TRBJ1-4	-	CASSQGVNEKLFF	TGTGCCAGCTCACAGGGGGTTAATGAAAAACTGTTTTTT
TRBV19	-	TRBJ2-7	TRBD1	CASSTTGTGGYEQYF	TGTGCCAGTAGTACCACAGGGACAGGGGGCTACGAGCAGTACTTC
TRBV14	-	TRBJ2-1	-	CASSQVLLAAYNEQFF	TGTGCCAGCAGCCAAGTTCTCCTAGCCGCCTACAATGAGCAGTTCTTC
TRBV6-2/TRBV6-3	-	TRBJ1-2	TRBD1	CASSSGGDGYTF	TGTGCCAGCAGCTCAGGGGGCGATGGCTACACCTTC
TRBV4-2	-	TRBJ2-3	-	CASSQELFLSPITDTQYF	TGTGCCAGCAGCCAAGAACTGTTCCTGTCCCCGATCACAGATACGCAGTATTTT
TRBV19	-	TRBJ2-7	-	CASSISWRDTYEQYF	TGTGCCAGTAGTATTAGTTGGCGCGACACCTACGAGCAGTACTTC
TRBV5-1	-	TRBJ2-1	TRBD1	CASSLGGQGWNEQFF	TGCGCCAGCAGCCTGGGGGGACAGGGGTGGAATGAGCAGTTCTTC
TRBV5-4	-	TRBJ1-3	-	CASSLQGATGNTIYF	TGTGCCAGCAGCTTGCAGGGAGCTACTGGAAACACCATATATTTT
TRBV10-3	-	TRBJ2-2	-	CAIRDQNTGELFF	TGTGCCATCCGGGACCAGAACACCGGGGAGCTGTTTTTT
TRBV15	-	TRBJ1-5	-	CATSRGMGGNQPQHF	TGTGCCACCAGCAGAGGGATGGGTGGCAATCAGCCCCAGCATTTT
TRBV6-1	-	TRBJ2-1	TRBD2	CASSEGFSGVVDEQFF	TGTGCCAGCAGTGAAGGATTCAGCGGGGTGGTGGATGAGCAGTTCTTC
TRBV5-5	-	TRBJ2-5	TRBD2	CASSFASGPEETQYF	TGTGCCAGCAGCTTTGCTAGCGGACCTGAAGAGACCCAGTACTTC
TRBV3-1/TRBV3-2	few	TRBJ2-5	-	CASSQELPRAGETQYF	TGTGCCAGCAGCCAAGAACTCCCAAGGGCAGGAGAGACCCAGTACTTC
TRBV6-1	-	TRBJ2-7	-	CASRFTRSGYEQYF	TGTGCCAGCAGATTTACGAGGAGTGGATACGAGCAGTACTTC
TRBV7-2	-	TRBJ1-5	TRBD1	CASSLAPRTGDWFLGNQPQHF	TGTGCCAGCAGCTTAGCCCCCCGGACAGGGGATTGGTTTTTGGGCAATCAGCCCCAGCATTTT
TRBV4-3	-	TRBJ2-1	-	CASSEGTDRLFEQFF	TGCGCCAGCAGCGAAGGGACTGATAGACTTTTTGAGCAGTTCTTC
TRBV11-2	-	TRBJ1-2	-	CASSPPGENYGYTF	TGTGCCAGCAGCCCCCCGGGGGAGAACTATGGCTACACCTTC
TRBV24-1	-	TRBJ2-1	TRBD1	CATSDRRQGWDEQFF	TGTGCCACCAGTGACCGCAGACAGGGCTGGGATGAGCAGTTCTTC
TRBV5-1	-	TRBJ2-3	-	CASSLSISAGVGADTQYF	TGCGCCAGCAGCTTGTCTATCAGTGCAGGGGTGGGGGCAGATACGCAGTATTTT
TRBV7-2	-	TRBJ2-7	TRBD1	CASSPRRDRIYYEQYF	TGTGCCAGCAGCCCCCGAAGGGACAGAATTTACTACGAGCAGTACTTC
TRBV6-2/TRBV6-3	-	TRBJ1-2	-	CASSYAKGPHGYTF	TGTGCCAGCAGTTACGCCAAGGGTCCTCATGGCTACACCTTC
TRBV7-8	-	TRBJ1-2	TRBD1	CASSHKGQVEAGSRYTF	TGTGCCAGCAGCCATAAGGGACAGGTGGAGGCGGGTAGTCGCTACACCTTC